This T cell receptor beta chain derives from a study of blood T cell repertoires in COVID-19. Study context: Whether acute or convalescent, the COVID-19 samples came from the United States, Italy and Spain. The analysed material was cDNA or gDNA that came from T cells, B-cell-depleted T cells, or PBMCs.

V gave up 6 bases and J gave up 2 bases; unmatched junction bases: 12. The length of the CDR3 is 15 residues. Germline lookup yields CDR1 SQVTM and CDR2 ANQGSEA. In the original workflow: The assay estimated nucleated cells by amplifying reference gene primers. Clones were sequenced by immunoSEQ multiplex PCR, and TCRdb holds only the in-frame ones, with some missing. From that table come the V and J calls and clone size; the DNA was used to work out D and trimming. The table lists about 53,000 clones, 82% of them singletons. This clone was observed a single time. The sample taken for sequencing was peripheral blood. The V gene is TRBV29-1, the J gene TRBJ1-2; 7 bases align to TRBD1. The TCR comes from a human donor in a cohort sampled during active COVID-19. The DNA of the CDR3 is TGCAGCGTCGCCGTCGGGTTAGGGGGCAACTATGGCTACACCTTC. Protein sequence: CSVAVGLGGNYGYTF.